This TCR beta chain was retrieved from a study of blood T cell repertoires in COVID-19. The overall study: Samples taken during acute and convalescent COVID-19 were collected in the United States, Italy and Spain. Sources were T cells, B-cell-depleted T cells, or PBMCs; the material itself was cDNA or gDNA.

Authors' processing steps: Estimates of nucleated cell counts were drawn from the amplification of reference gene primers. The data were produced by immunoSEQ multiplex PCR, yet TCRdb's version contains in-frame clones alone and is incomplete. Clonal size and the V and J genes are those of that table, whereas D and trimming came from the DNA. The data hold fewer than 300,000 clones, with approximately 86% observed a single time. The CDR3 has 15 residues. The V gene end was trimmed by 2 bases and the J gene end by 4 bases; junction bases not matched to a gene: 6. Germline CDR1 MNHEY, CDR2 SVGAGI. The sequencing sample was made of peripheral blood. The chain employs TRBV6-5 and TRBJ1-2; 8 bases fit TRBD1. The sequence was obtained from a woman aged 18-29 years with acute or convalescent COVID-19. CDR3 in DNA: TGTGCCAGCAGTTACCAACCAGGGGGCGGCTATGGCTACACCTTC. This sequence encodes CASSYQPGGGYGYTF.